This TCR beta chain derives from a study of Tregs in tolerant kidney transplant recipients. Some clones are missing from TCRdb's copy, which holds only in-frame ones; the method was immunoSEQ multiplex PCR. This table holds 50,000 to 80,000 clones, roughly 98% found once. The CDR3 spans 13 residues. Germline-derived CDR1 and CDR2 are ENHRY and SYGVKD. Germline trimming cut 4 bases from V and 4 bases from J; bases unmatched to any gene: 2. Thawed PBMCs were rested overnight at 37°C with around 200 IU/ml IL-2 before regulatory T cell sorting. V is TRBV10-3 and J is TRBJ1-1; 8 nucleotides line up with TRBD1. Here the sequenced sample was Tregs from blood, taken before the transplant. This TCR came from a human donor who received a combined kidney and bone marrow transplant. CDR3 DNA sequence: TGTGCCATCAGTGCCCAGGGGGCCACTGAAGCTTTCTTT. Amino acid sequence: CAISAQGATEAFF.